This T cell receptor (beta chain) was captured in a study of CDR3 diversity in severe acne. This clonotype was recorded at least ten times. V was clipped by 4 bases and J by 6 bases; unmatched bases: 8. The CDR3 consists of 15 residues. CDR1 SNHLY and CDR2 FYNNEI come from the germline V gene. TCRdb used MiXCR to reprocess the PCR reads, holding one entry per CDR3 protein. The repertoire holds over 100,000 distinct CDR3 sequences, with roughly half as singletons. The V gene is TRBV2, the J gene TRBJ1-2; 10 bases are a match to TRBD1. Sequencing was performed on blood. The receptor comes from a male donor with acne. CDR3 loop: CASSVLTGGAHGYTF. The CDR3 DNA follows: TGTGCCAGCAGTGTCTTGACAGGGGGCGCCCATGGCTACACCTTC.